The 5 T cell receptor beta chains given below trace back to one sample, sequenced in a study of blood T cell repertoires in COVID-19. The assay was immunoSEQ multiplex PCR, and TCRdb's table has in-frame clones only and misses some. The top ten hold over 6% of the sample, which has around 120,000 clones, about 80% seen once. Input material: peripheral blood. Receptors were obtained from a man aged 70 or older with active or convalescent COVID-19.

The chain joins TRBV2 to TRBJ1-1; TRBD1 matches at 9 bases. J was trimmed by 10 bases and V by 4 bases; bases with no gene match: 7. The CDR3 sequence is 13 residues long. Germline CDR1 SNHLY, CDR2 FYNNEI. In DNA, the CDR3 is TGTGCCAGCAGTGTCGGACAGGGGCGTCGAGCTTTCTTT. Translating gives CASSVGQGRRAFF. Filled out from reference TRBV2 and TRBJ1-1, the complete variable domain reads EPEVTQTPSHQVTQMGQEVILRCVPISNHLYFYWYRQILGQKVEFLVSFYNNEISEKSEIFDDQFSVERPDGSNFTLKIRSTKLEDSAMYFCASSVGQGRRAFFGQGTRLTVV.

The CDR3 protein is CASSGGRFAQPQHF. Here the CDR3 DNA reads TGTGCCAGCAGTGGCGGGAGGTTTGCTCAGCCCCAGCATTTT. The gene calls are TRBV28 and TRBJ1-5, with no clear D. The CDR3 consists of 14 residues. Per germline, CDR1 MDHEN and CDR2 SYDVKM. V was clipped by 5 bases and J by 6 bases, with 14 bases between them. The full variable domain, its missing parts supplied by reference TRBV28 and TRBJ1-5, is DVKVTQSSRYLVKRTGEKVFLECVQDMDHENMFWYRQDPGLGLRLIYFSYDVKMKEKGDIPEGYSVSREKKERFSLILESASTNQTSMYLCASSGGRFAQPQHFGDGTRLSIL.

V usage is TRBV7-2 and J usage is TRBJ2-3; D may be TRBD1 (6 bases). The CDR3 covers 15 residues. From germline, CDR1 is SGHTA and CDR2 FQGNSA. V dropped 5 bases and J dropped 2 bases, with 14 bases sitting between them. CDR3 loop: CASSPQGTYTDTQYF. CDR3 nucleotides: TGTGCCAGCAGCCCTCAGGGGACATACACAGATACGCAGTATTTT.

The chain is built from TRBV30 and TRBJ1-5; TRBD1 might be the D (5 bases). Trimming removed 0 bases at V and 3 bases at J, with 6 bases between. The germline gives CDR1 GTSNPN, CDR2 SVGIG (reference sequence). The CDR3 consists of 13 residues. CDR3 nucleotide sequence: TGTGCCTGGAGTGTGGACAACAATCAGCCCCAGCATTTT. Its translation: CAWSVDNNQPQHF. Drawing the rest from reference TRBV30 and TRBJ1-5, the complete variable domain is SQTIHQWPATLVQPVGSPLSLECTVEGTSNPNLYWYRQAAGRGLQLLFYSVGIGQISSEVPQNLSASRPQDRQFILSSKKLLLSDSGFYLCAWSVDNNQPQHFGDGTRLSIL.

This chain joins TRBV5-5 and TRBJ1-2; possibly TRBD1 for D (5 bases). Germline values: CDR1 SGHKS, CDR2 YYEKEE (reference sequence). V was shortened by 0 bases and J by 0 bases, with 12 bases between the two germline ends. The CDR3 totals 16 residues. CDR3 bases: TGTGCCAGCAGCTTGGACAATATGGGGCCTAACTATGGCTACACCTTC. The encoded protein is CASSLDNMGPNYGYTF.